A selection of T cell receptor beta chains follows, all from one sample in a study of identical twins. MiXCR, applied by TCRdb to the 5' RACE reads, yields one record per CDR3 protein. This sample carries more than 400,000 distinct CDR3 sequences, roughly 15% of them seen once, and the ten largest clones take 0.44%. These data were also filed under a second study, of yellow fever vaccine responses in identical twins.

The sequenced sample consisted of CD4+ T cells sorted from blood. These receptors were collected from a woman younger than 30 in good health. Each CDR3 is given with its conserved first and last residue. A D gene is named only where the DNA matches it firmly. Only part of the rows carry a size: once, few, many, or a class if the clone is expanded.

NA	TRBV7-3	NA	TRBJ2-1	CASSLMGGLSYNEQFF	TGTGCCAGCAGCTTAATGGGCGGCCTCTCCTACAATGAGCAGTTCTTC
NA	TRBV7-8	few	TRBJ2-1	CASSTTGVSWNEQFF	TGTGCCAGCAGCACGACCGGGGTCTCTTGGAATGAGCAGTTCTTC
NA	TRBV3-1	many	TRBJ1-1	CASSQGSNTEAFF	TGTGCCAGCAGCCAAGGGTCGAACACTGAAGCTTTCTTT
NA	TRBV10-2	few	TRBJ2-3	CASSESRRPKGADTQYF	TGCGCCAGCAGTGAGTCCCGGCGGCCAAAGGGCGCAGATACGCAGTATTTT
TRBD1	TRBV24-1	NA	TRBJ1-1	CATSKGTGENEAFF	TGTGCCACCAGCAAAGGGACAGGCGAAAATGAAGCTTTCTTT
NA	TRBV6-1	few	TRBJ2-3	CASSEGGNTDTQYF	TGTGCCAGCAGTGAAGGGGGAAACACAGATACGCAGTATTTT
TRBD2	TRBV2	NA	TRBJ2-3	CASSLDRGLAGRTDTQYF	TGTGCCAGCAGTTTGGACCGTGGACTAGCGGGCCGCACAGATACGCAGTATTTT
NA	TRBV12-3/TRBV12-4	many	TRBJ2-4	CASSLLAYPKNIQYF	TGTGCCAGCAGTTTACTCGCATACCCCAAAAACATTCAGTACTTC
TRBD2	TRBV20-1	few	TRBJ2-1	CSARIAGSYNEQFF	TGCAGTGCTAGGATAGCGGGGTCCTACAATGAGCAGTTCTTC
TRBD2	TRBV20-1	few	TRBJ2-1	CSATKAGGPEQFF	TGCAGTGCTACGAAAGCGGGAGGGCCCGAGCAGTTCTTC
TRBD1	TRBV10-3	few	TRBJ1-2	CAISDIIGQGLTRYGYTF	TGTGCCATCAGTGACATAATAGGACAGGGCCTAACGAGATATGGCTACACCTTC
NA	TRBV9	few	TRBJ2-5	CASSVASSAEETQYF	TGTGCCAGCAGCGTAGCTAGTTCGGCGGAAGAGACCCAGTACTTC
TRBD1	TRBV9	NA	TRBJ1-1	CASSEGAKNTEAFF	TGTGCCAGCAGCGAGGGGGCCAAGAACACTGAAGCTTTCTTT
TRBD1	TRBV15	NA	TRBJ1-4	CATSSGQGLNEKLFF	TGTGCCACCAGCAGCGGACAGGGCCTTAATGAAAAACTGTTTTTT
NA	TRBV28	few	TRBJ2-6	CASSPPGSQGANVLTF	TGTGCCAGCAGTCCCCCCGGGAGCCAGGGGGCCAACGTCCTGACTTTC
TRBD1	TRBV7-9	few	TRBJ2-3	CASSFGQGEDTQYF	TGTGCCAGCAGCTTCGGACAGGGCGAGGATACGCAGTATTTT
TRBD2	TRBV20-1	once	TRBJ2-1	CSATLGLAGGPQFF	TGCAGTGCCACCCTCGGACTAGCGGGAGGGCCGCAGTTCTTC
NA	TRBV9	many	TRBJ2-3	CASSANSPIKKQADTQYF	TGTGCCAGCAGCGCAAATTCCCCAATAAAGAAGCAGGCAGATACGCAGTATTTT
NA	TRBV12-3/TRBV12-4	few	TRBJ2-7	CASSFAAGNEQYF	TGTGCCAGCAGTTTTGCGGCTGGGAACGAGCAGTACTTC
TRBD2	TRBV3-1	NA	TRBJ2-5	CASSQDSALAGIQETQYF	TGTGCCAGCAGCCAAGATTCCGCATTAGCGGGGATACAAGAGACCCAGTACTTC
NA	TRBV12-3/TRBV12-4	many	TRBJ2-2	CASSSGTTTASTGELFF	TGTGCCAGCAGCTCCGGGACAACTACAGCGAGCACCGGGGAGCTGTTTTTT
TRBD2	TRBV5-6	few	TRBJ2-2	CASSFAPSGGRTGELFF	TGTGCCAGCAGTTTTGCCCCTAGCGGGGGGCGGACCGGGGAGCTGTTTTTT
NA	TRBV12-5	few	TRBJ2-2	CASGLVPPAGELFF	TGTGCTAGTGGTTTGGTACCCCCGGCCGGGGAGCTGTTTTTT
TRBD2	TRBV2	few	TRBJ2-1	CARSQIPAGGISSYNEQFF	TGTGCCCGCAGCCAAATCCCGGCGGGGGGGATCAGCTCCTACAATGAGCAGTTCTTC
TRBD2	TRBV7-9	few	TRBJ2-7	CASSLVGLAGGINEQYF	TGTGCCAGCAGCTTAGTAGGTCTAGCGGGAGGAATCAACGAGCAGTACTTC
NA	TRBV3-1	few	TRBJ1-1	CASRKAVDTEAFF	TGTGCCAGCAGAAAGGCTGTGGACACTGAAGCTTTCTTT
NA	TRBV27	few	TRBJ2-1	CASSAPGSRGNEQFF	TGTGCCAGCAGTGCCCCTGGTAGCCGTGGGAATGAGCAGTTCTTC
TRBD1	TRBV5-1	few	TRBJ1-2	CASSLGTGPYGYTF	TGCGCCAGCAGCTTGGGGACAGGACCCTATGGCTACACCTTC
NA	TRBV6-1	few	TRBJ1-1	CASRTGIGTEAFF	TGTGCCAGCAGAACAGGGATAGGCACTGAAGCTTTCTTT
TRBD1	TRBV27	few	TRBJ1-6	CASRVAGTGPNSPLHF	TGTGCCAGCAGGGTAGCCGGGACAGGGCCTAATTCACCCCTCCACTTT
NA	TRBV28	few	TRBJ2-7	CAYGRLGNEQYF	TGTGCCTACGGCCGGTTAGGGAACGAGCAGTACTTC
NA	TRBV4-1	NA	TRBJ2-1	CASSQGLRGKSGDNEQFF	TGCGCCAGCAGCCAAGGTCTAAGGGGTAAAAGCGGCGACAATGAGCAGTTCTTC
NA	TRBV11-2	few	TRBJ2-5	CASSRGPAEETQYF	TGTGCCAGCAGCAGAGGTCCGGCGGAAGAGACCCAGTACTTC
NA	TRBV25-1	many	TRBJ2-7	CASSVGSYEQYF	TGTGCCAGCAGCGTAGGCAGCTACGAGCAGTACTTC
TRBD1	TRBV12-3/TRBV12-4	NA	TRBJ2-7	CASSPTGNGEQYF	TGTGCCAGCAGTCCGACAGGGAATGGGGAGCAGTACTTC
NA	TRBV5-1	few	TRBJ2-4	CASSPSGENIQYF	TGCGCCAGCAGCCCCTCAGGGGAAAACATTCAGTACTTC
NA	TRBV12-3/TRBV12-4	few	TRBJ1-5	CASSLRQAIQPQHF	TGTGCCAGCAGTTTACGACAAGCGATACAGCCCCAGCATTTT
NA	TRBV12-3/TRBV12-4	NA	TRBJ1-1	CASSLAQGGTEAFF	TGTGCCAGCAGTTTAGCCCAGGGAGGAACTGAAGCTTTCTTT
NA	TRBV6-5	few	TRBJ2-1	CASSYRDLPNNEQFF	TGTGCCAGCAGTTACAGGGACCTACCAAATAATGAGCAGTTCTTC
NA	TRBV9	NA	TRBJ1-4	CANQPGEGKLFF	TGTGCCAACCAGCCCGGGGAAGGGAAACTGTTTTTT
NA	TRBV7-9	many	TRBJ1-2	CASSVSTFGGYTF	TGTGCCAGCAGCGTGAGCACATTCGGTGGCTACACCTTC
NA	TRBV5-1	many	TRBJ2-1	CASSPTGRFYNEQFF	TGCGCCAGCAGCCCCACAGGGCGGTTTTACAATGAGCAGTTCTTC
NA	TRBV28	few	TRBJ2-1	CASSFEGRLYNEQFF	TGTGCCAGCAGTTTTGAGGGACGGCTTTACAATGAGCAGTTCTTC
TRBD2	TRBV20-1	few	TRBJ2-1	CSATSGTNEQFF	TGCAGTGCCACTAGCGGGACGAATGAGCAGTTCTTC
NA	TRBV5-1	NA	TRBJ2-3	CASSFELQGDTQYF	TGCGCCAGCAGCTTTGAGCTGCAGGGAGATACGCAGTATTTT
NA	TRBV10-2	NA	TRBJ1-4	CASSERRLAGEKLFF	TGCGCCAGCAGTGAAAGAAGACTGGCTGGGGAAAAACTGTTTTTT
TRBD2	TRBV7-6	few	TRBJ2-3	CASSTSGGTVGPDTQYF	TGTGCCAGCAGCACTAGCGGGGGGACAGTGGGGCCAGATACGCAGTATTTT
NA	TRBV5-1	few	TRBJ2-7	CASSWDGAYEQYF	TGCGCCAGCAGCTGGGACGGTGCCTACGAGCAGTACTTC
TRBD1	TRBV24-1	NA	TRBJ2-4	CATSDSPGTGGSNIQYF	TGTGCCACCAGTGATTCCCCCGGGACAGGGGGCTCCAACATTCAGTACTTC
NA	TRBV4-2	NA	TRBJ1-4	CASSQDLAGNEKLFF	TGTGCCAGCAGCCAAGATTTGGCCGGGAATGAAAAACTGTTTTTT
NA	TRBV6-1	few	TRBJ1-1	CASSRTKNTEAFF	TGTGCCAGCAGTCGGACTAAGAACACTGAAGCTTTCTTT
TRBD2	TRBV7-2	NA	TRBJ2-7	CASSLGTREYF	TGTGCCAGCAGCTTAGGGACTAGAGAGTACTTC
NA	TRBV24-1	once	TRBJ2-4	CATSEPRGLLNIQYF	TGTGCCACCAGTGAACCCCGGGGGCTCCTGAACATTCAGTACTTC
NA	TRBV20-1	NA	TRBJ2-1	CSATGVYLYNEQFF	TGCAGTGCTACCGGGGTTTACCTCTACAATGAGCAGTTCTTC
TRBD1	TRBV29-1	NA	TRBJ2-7	CSVDRWEDRGFVQYF	TGCAGCGTAGACCGGTGGGAGGACAGGGGGTTTGTACAGTACTTC
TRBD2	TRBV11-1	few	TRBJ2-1	CASSSPGTSGRGFTSNEQFF	TGTGCCAGCAGCTCCCCCGGGACTAGCGGGAGGGGGTTTACGTCCAATGAGCAGTTCTTC
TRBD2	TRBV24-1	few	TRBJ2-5	CATSDRGRQETQYF	TGTGCCACCAGTGACCGCGGGAGACAAGAGACCCAGTACTTC
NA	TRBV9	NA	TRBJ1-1	CASSLTWRGNTEAFF	TGTGCCAGCAGCCTCACTTGGAGGGGGAACACTGAAGCTTTCTTT
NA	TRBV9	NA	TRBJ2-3	CASSVLPTSSGTDTQYF	TGTGCCAGCAGCGTTCTCCCTACTAGCTCGGGCACAGATACGCAGTATTTT